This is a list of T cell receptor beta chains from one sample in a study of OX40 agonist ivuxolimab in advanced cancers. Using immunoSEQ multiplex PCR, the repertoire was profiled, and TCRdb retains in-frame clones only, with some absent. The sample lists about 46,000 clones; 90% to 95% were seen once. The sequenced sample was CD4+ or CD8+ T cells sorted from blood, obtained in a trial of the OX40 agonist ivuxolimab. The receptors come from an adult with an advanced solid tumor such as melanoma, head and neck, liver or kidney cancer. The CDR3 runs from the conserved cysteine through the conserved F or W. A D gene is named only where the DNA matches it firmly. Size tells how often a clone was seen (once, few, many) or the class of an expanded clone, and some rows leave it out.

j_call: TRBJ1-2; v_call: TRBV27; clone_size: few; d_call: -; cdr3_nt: TGTGCCAGCAGTTTCCAGGGAAACTATGGCTACACCTTC; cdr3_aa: CASSFQGNYGYTF
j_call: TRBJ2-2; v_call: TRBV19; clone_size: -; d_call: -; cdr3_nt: TGTGCCAGTAGTATATGGGACCCCAACACCGGGGAGCTGTTTTTT; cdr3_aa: CASSIWDPNTGELFF
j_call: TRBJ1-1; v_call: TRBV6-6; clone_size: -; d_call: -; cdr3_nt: TGTGCCAGCAGTTACAGGACAGCCAGGAACACTGAAGCTTTCTTT; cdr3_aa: CASSYRTARNTEAFF
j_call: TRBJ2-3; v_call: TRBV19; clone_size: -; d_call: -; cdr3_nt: TGTGCCAGTAGTATAGCCGGAGGAGGCACAGATACGCAGTATTTT; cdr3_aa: CASSIAGGGTDTQYF
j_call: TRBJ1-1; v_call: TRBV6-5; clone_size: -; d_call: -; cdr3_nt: TGTGCCAGCAGATCGGGGGCCACTGAAGCTTTCTTT; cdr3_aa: CASRSGATEAFF
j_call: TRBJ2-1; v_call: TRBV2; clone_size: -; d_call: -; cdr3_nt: TGTGCCAGCAGTGAAGCGGGGGCCGATCCCAATGAGCAGTTCTTC; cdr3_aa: CASSEAGADPNEQFF
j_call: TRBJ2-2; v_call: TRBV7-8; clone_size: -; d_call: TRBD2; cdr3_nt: TGTGCCAGCAGCCCACGACTAGCGGGAAACACCGGGGAGCTGTTTTTT; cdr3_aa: CASSPRLAGNTGELFF
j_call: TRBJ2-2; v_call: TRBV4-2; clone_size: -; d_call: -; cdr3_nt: TGTGCCAGCAGCCAAGATTGGCAGGGGGGTACCGGGGAGCTGTTTTTT; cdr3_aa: CASSQDWQGGTGELFF
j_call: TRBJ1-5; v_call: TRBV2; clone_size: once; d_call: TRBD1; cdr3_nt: TGTGCCAGCAGTGCCGGGACAGGGATAAATCAGCCCCAGCATTTT; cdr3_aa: CASSAGTGINQPQHF
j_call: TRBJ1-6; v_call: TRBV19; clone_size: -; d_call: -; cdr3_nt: TGTGCCAGTAGGATACAGGGCCGTAATTCACCCCTCCACTTT; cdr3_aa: CASRIQGRNSPLHF
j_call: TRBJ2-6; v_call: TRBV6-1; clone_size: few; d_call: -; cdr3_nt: TGTGCCAGCAGTGAGGACAGCTCTGGGGCCAACGTCCTGACTTTC; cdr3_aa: CASSEDSSGANVLTF
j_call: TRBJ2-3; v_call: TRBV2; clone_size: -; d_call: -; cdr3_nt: TGTGCCAGCAGTGACCCGGGAGCCACAGATACGCAGTATTTT; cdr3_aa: CASSDPGATDTQYF
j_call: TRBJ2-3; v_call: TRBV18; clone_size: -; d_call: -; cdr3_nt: TGTGCCAGCTCAATTTGGACAGCTTCCAGCACAGATACGCAGTATTTT; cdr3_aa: CASSIWTASSTDTQYF
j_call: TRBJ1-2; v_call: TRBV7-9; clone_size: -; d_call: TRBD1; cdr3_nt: TGTGCCAGCAGCTTAGGACGACAGGGATTCTATGGCTACACCTTC; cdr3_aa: CASSLGRQGFYGYTF
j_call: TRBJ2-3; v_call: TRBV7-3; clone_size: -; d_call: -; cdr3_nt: TGTGCCAGCAGCCCCGACGTGGGTACAGATACGCAGTATTTT; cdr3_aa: CASSPDVGTDTQYF
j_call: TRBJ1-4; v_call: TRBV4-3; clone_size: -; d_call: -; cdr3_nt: TGCGCCAGCAGCCAAGATGGGACGGATTATGAAAAACTGTTTTTT; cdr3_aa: CASSQDGTDYEKLFF
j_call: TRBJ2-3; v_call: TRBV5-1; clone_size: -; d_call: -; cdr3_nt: TGCGCCAGCAGCTTGAGTCGAGTTCACCCGGGAACAGATACGCAGTATTTT; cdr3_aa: CASSLSRVHPGTDTQYF
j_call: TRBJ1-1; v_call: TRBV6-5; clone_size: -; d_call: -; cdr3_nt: TGTGCCAGCAGTTACCTGGCCACCAACACTGAAGCTTTCTTT; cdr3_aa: CASSYLATNTEAFF
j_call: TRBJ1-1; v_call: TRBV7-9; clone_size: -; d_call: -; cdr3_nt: TGTGCCAGCGCCCGGACTGATCGGAACACTGAAGCTTTCTTT; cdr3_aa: CASARTDRNTEAFF
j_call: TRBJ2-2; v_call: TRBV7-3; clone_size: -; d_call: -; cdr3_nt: TGTGCCAGCAGCTCCATAGCCGGGGAGCTGTTTTTT; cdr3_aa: CASSSIAGELFF
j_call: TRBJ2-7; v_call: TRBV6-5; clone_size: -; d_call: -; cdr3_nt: TGTGCCAGCAGTTACTCGGCCAGGGGCTACGAGCAGTACTTC; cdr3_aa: CASSYSARGYEQYF